These 26 T cell receptor beta chains came from one sample sequenced in a study of blood T cell repertoires in COVID-19. The repertoire was sequenced with immunoSEQ multiplex PCR; TCRdb's copy has only in-frame clones and lacks some. The table has 9,100 or so clones, approximately 86% seen once. The sample consisted of peripheral blood. Receptors originate from a human donor with active COVID-19. The donor label of this sample is uncertain.

The chain joins TRBV28 to TRBJ1-2; tentatively, D is TRBD1 (5 bases). V shed 6 bases and J shed 4 bases, with 12 bases lying between them. There are 13 residues in the CDR3. Germline-derived CDR1 and CDR2 are MDHEN and SYDVKM. The CDR3 sequence is CASSLTALYGYTF. CDR3 bases: TGTGCCAGCAGCTTGACAGCTCTCTATGGCTACACCTTC.

The V and J genes are TRBV7-9 and TRBJ1-1, with D uncertain. The V gene's germline CDR1 is SEHNR and CDR2 FQNEAQ (reference sequence). V dropped 5 bases and J dropped 10 bases, with 11 bases sitting between them. The CDR3 spans 11 residues. The CDR3 sequence: CASSPSGRAFF. CDR3 bases: TGTGCCAGCAGCCCGAGCGGTAGAGCTTTCTTT.

The chain couples TRBV6-4 to TRBJ2-3; TRBD2 matches at 11 bases. Trimming at V came to 3 bases and at J to 2 bases, leaving 1 base not matched to a gene. Germline V gene data show CDR1 as MRHNA and CDR2 as SNTAGT. The CDR3 totals 15 residues. CDR3 in amino acids: CASSETSGATDTQYF. CDR3 nucleotide sequence: TGTGCCAGCAGTGAGACTAGCGGGGCCACAGATACGCAGTATTTT.

This rearrangement joins TRBV6-1 to TRBJ2-4, with 9 bases fitting TRBD1. Germline lookup yields CDR1 MNHNS and CDR2 SASEGT. The junction had 4 bases not matched to a gene; V was cut back by 1 base and J by 6 bases. The CDR3 spans 15 residues. CDR3 protein: CASSEDPDRGNIQYF. DNA for the CDR3: TGTGCCAGCAGTGAAGATCCGGACAGGGGAAACATTCAGTACTTC.

V and J are TRBV14 and TRBJ2-3; 7 nucleotides agree with TRBD2. V shed 5 bases, J shed 6 bases, and the junction held 17 bases outside the gene matches. The CDR3 consists of 17 residues. Germline CDR1 reads SGHDN; CDR2 reads FVKESK. In nucleotides, the CDR3 is TGTGCCAGCAGCGCTCCTTTAGCGTGGCGGGAGCGGGATACGCAGTATTTT. Residues: CASSAPLAWRERDTQYF.

This chain links TRBV19 with TRBJ2-7, with TRBD1 as a possible D gene (6 bases). V lost 4 bases, J lost 3 bases, and 19 bases lay in between. Germline V gene lookup returns CDR1 LNHDA and CDR2 SQIVND (reference sequence). The CDR3 runs to 16 residues. The CDR3 DNA reads TGTGCCAGTAGTACACCCGACAGGAGTTTCATCTACGAGCAGTACGTC. Its protein product is CASSTPDRSFIYEQYV.

J is TRBJ2-7 and V is TRBV5-4; 9 nucleotides agree with TRBD1. With 4 bases clipped from V and 4 bases from J, the junction kept 12 bases outside the gene matches. Germline assignment: CDR1 SGHNT and CDR2 YYREEE (reference sequence). The CDR3 covers 16 residues. The chain's CDR3 is CASSHTGTGNRYEQYF. Here the CDR3 DNA reads TGTGCCAGCAGCCATACCGGGACAGGGAATAGGTACGAGCAGTACTTC. The whole variable domain, remainder taken from reference TRBV5-4 and TRBJ2-7, is ETGVTQSPTHLIKTRGQQVTLRCSSQSGHNTVSWYQQALGQGPQFIFQYYREEENGRGNFPPRFSGLQFPNYSSELNVNALELDDSALYLCASSHTGTGNRYEQYFGPGTRLTVT.

J is TRBJ2-2 and V is TRBV24-1, with 9 bases lining up with TRBD1. The CDR3 loop spans 15 amino acids. V was clipped by 5 bases and J by 1 base; unmatched bases: 1. CDR1 KGHDR and CDR2 SFDVKD come from the germline V gene. CDR3 amino acids: CATSADRGNTGELFF. For the CDR3, the DNA is TGTGCCACCAGTGCGGACAGGGGGAACACCGGGGAGCTGTTTTTT.

The chain links TRBV19 to TRBJ2-7, with TRBD2 identical over 14 bases. The CDR3 is made up of 15 amino acids. The germline gives CDR1 LNHDA, CDR2 SQIVND (reference sequence). Germline trimming cut 5 bases from V and 2 bases from J; bases unmatched to any gene: 2. The CDR3 nucleotides read TGTGCCAGTAGTCGACTAGCGGGGGGGCCCTACGAGCAGTACTTC. Encoded protein: CASSRLAGGPYEQYF. Using reference TRBV19 and TRBJ2-7 for the parts outside the CDR3, the full variable domain is DGGITQSPKYLFRKEGQNVTLSCEQNLNHDAMYWYRQDPGQGLRLIYYSQIVNDFQKGDIAEGYSVSREKKESFPLTVTSAQKNPTAFYLCASSRLAGGPYEQYFGPGTRLTVT.

The chain recombines TRBV4-1 with TRBJ1-2, with TRBD1 matching over 9 bases. From germline, CDR1 is MGHRA and CDR2 YSYEKL. The CDR3 sequence is 17 residues long. Trimming took 0 bases from V and 4 from J; bases not matched to a gene: 9. The CDR3 bases are TGCGCCAGCAGCCAAGATGGGACAGGGCTTATGTTCTATGGCTACACCTTC. Its translation: CASSQDGTGLMFYGYTF.

The chain links TRBV2 to TRBJ2-7, with a weak D call TRBD2 (5 bases). The germline gives CDR1 SNHLY, CDR2 FYNNEI. V shed 8 bases and J shed 3 bases, with 5 bases lying between them. The CDR3 has 10 amino acids. The CDR3 region is CASEGYEQYF. In DNA form, the CDR3 reads TGTGCCAGCGAGGGCTACGAGCAGTACTTC.

This clone was counted once. The chain uses TRBV5-1 and TRBJ2-2, with a possible D match to TRBD1 (5 bases). The V end lost 5 bases, the J end lost 5 bases, and 16 bases lay between the germline ends. There are 15 residues in the CDR3. CDR1 and CDR2 from the germline V gene are SGHRS and YFSETQ. The CDR3 bases are TGCGCCAGCAGTGAGACGTGGGGCGGTACCGGGGAGCTGTTTTTT. This encodes CASSETWGGTGELFF.

V is TRBV18 and J is TRBJ2-1; 10 bases line up with TRBD2. This CDR3 contains 13 residues. Germline lookup yields CDR1 KGHSH and CDR2 LQKENI. J gave up 13 bases and V 2 bases, and 5 bases lay outside the gene matches. The CDR3, as DNA: TGTGCCAGCTCACCATCCGGACTAGCGGCCCAGTTCTTC. It translates to CASSPSGLAAQFF.

The gene calls are TRBV6-2 or TRBV6-3 and TRBJ2-5; D may be TRBD1 (5 bases). The ends were cut back, 2 bases at V and 7 bases at J, with 14 bases in the middle. The CDR3 runs 14 residues. Germline V lookup: CDR1 MNHEY, CDR2 SVGEGT. The CDR3 DNA reads as TGTGCCAGCAGTTACGGCAGGGCGGTTGGGACCCAGTACTTC. Amino acid sequence: CASSYGRAVGTQYF.

J is TRBJ1-5 and V is TRBV19, with D hard to call. Trimming removed 3 bases from V and 7 bases from J, with 22 bases in between. This CDR3 is 17 amino acids long. In germline, CDR1 is LNHDA, CDR2 SQIVND (reference sequence). The CDR3, as DNA: TGTGCCAGTAGTATCATAAGTCCGGCCAGGTCACCACAGCCCCAGCATTTT. It codes for CASSIISPARSPQPQHF.

V is TRBV10-3 and J is TRBJ1-6; D is unresolved. V lost 6 bases, J lost 7 bases, and 13 bases lay in between. This CDR3 has 14 amino acids. Per the germline V gene, CDR1 is ENHRY and CDR2 is SYGVKD. In DNA, the CDR3 is TGTGCCATCAGATTACAACGACAAAATTCACCCCTCCACTTT. Its protein is CAIRLQRQNSPLHF.

This chain joins TRBV6-6 and TRBJ2-4, with TRBD1 as a possible D gene (5 bases). The CDR3 spans 16 residues. V shed 7 bases and J shed 0 bases, with 16 bases lying between them. The germline V gene has CDR1 MNHNY and CDR2 SVGAGI (reference sequence). The CDR3 sequence is CASKRDSQLAKNIQYF. The DNA for the CDR3 is TGTGCCAGCAAGCGTGACAGTCAGTTAGCCAAAAACATTCAGTACTTC.

The rearrangement joins TRBV5-6 to TRBJ2-3; D unclear. This CDR3 spans 15 amino acids. CDR1 and CDR2 from the germline V gene are SGHDT and YYEEEE. V shed 0 bases and J shed 8 bases, with 16 bases lying between them. The CDR3 nucleotides read TGTGCCAGCAGCTTGGAAGCCCGCGATGTTGGTACGCAGTATTTT. This sequence encodes CASSLEARDVGTQYF.

The chain carries TRBV9 and TRBJ2-5, with 12 bases fitting TRBD1. Per germline, CDR1 SGDLS and CDR2 YYNGEE. The V and J ends lost 2 bases and 2 bases, in that order; junction bases with no gene match: 16. The CDR3 has 20 amino acids. Here the CDR3 DNA reads TGTGCCAGCAGCGTGGCCCCCGGGGACAGGGGGCGTGTGGGGCAAGAGACCCAGTACTTC. It specifies CASSVAPGDRGRVGQETQYF.

The chain recombines TRBV4-2 with TRBJ2-1; 9 nucleotides match TRBD2. J lost 4 bases, V lost 0 bases, and 1 base had no gene match. CDR3 length: 15 residues. Germline V gives CDR1 LGHNA, CDR2 YNFKEQ. This CDR3 is CASSQESGGYNEQFF. CDR3 in DNA: TGTGCCAGCAGCCAAGAAAGCGGGGGGTACAATGAGCAGTTCTTC.

This clone appeared a single time. The rearrangement uses TRBV10-3 and TRBJ2-1, with 15 bases fitting TRBD2. Germline values: CDR1 ENHRY, CDR2 SYGVKD. Trimming removed 7 bases from V and 8 bases from J; junction bases left unmatched: 6. This CDR3 contains 15 residues. The CDR3 DNA reads as TGTGCCATCACCGCGGGACTAGCGGGGGGAGATGAGCAGTTCTTC. Protein: CAITAGLAGGDEQFF.

V gene TRBV7-9 combines with J gene TRBJ1-3; D is possibly TRBD1 (6 bases). V was clipped by 5 bases and J by 4 bases, with 6 bases between them. CDR3 size: 12 residues. The V gene's germline CDR1 is SEHNR and CDR2 FQNEAQ (reference sequence). The CDR3 sequence: CASSGQGNTIYF. In DNA, the CDR3 is TGTGCCAGCAGCGGACAGGGAAACACCATATATTTT.

The rearrangement links TRBV12-5 to TRBJ2-1; the D gene is possibly TRBD1 (7 bases). V was pared by 0 bases and J by 10 bases, with 13 bases between. The CDR3 is 14 amino acids. Germline CDR1 LGHNT, CDR2 FRNRAP. The CDR3 loop reads CASGLVPGGREQFF. For the CDR3, the DNA is TGTGCTAGTGGTTTGGTACCAGGGGGGAGGGAGCAGTTCTTC.

V usage is TRBV6-5 and J usage is TRBJ1-2; TRBD1 matches 7 bases. J lost 8 bases, V lost 1 base, and 7 bases had no gene match. Germline V gene sequence: CDR1 MNHEY, CDR2 SVGAGI. The CDR3 has 14 residues. CDR3 protein: CASSYYGGTEGYTF. The CDR3 DNA sequence: TGTGCCAGCAGTTACTATGGGGGGACAGAGGGCTACACCTTC.

V is TRBV3-1 (or the pseudogene TRBV3-2) and J is TRBJ1-4; 9 bases match TRBD1. The CDR3 totals 13 residues. Germline CDR1 is LGHDT and CDR2 is YNNKEL (reference sequence). Trimming at V came to 3 bases and at J to 13 bases, leaving 6 bases not matched to a gene. This CDR3 reads CASSQNRGRGLFF. DNA of the CDR3: TGTGCCAGCAGCCAGAACAGGGGGCGCGGACTGTTTTTT.

This clone has just a few counts. The J gene is TRBJ1-5, the V gene TRBV6-1; D ambiguous. V was trimmed by 1 base and J by 6 bases, leaving 10 bases between them. The germline gives CDR1 MNHNS, CDR2 SASEGT. The CDR3 loop spans 14 amino acids. The DNA for the CDR3 is TGTGCCAGCAGTGAAGGGGCGACGCCTCAGCCCCAGCATTTT. Protein product: CASSEGATPQPQHF.